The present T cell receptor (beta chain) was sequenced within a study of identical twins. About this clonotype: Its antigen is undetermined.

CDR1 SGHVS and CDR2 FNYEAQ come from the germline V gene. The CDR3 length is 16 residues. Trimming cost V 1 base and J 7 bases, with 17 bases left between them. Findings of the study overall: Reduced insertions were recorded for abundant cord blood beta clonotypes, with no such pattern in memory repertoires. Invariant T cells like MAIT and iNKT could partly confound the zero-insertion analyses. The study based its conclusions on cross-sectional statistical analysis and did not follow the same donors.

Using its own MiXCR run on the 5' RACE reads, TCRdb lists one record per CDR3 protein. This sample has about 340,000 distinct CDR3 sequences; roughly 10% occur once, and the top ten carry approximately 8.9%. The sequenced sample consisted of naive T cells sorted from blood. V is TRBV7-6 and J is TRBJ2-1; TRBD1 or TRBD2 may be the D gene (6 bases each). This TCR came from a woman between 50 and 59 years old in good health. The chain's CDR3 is CASSLEGGLNWNEQFF. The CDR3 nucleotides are TGTGCCAGCAGCTTAGAAGGGGGACTTAATTGGAATGAGCAGTTCTTC.